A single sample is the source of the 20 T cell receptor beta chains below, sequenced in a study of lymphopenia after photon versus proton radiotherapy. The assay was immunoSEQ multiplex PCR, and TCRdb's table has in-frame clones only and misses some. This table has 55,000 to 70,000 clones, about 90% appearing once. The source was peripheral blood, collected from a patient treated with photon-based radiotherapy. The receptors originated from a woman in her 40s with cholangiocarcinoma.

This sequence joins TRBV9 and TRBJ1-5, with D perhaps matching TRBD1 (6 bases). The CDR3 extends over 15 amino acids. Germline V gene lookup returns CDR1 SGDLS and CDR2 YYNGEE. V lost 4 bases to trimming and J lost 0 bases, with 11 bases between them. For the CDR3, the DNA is TGTGCCAGCAGCCCGGGACACAATAGCAATCAGCCCCAGCATTTT. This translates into CASSPGHNSNQPQHF.

The CDR3 DNA sequence: TGTGCCAGCCTAGCGGGGGCTAGCACAGATACGCAGTATTTT. As protein: CASLAGASTDTQYF. This chain connects TRBV7-9 to TRBJ2-3; 10 bases map to TRBD2. In germline, CDR1 is SEHNR, CDR2 FQNEAQ (reference sequence). Germline trimming cut 8 bases from V and 0 bases from J; bases unmatched to any gene: 2. The CDR3 covers 14 residues.

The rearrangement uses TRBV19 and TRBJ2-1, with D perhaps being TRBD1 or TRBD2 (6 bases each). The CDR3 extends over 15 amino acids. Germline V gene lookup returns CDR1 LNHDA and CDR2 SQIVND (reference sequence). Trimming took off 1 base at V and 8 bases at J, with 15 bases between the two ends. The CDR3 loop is CASSIARERGYEQFF. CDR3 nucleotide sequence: TGTGCCAGTAGTATAGCCCGGGAGAGGGGGTATGAGCAGTTCTTC.

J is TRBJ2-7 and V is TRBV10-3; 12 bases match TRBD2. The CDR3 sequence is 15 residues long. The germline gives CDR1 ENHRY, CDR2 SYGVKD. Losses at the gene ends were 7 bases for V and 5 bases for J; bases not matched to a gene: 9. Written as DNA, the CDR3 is TGTGCCATCACTTCACCGGGACTAGCGGGCGACGAGCAGTACTTC. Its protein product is CAITSPGLAGDEQYF.

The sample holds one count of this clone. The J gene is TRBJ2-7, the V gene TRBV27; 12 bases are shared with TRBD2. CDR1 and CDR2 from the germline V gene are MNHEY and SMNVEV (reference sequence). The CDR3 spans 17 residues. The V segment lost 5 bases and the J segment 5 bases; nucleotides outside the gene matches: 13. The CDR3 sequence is CASSVYPPSGRAHEQYF. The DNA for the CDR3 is TGTGCCAGCAGTGTATACCCCCCTAGCGGGAGGGCCCACGAGCAGTACTTC.

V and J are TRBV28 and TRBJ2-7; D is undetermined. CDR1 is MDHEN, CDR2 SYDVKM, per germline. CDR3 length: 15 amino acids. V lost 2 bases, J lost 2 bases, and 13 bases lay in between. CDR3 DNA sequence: TGTGCCAGCAGTTTAGGTTGGCAGAGCGCCTACGAGCAGTACTTC. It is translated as CASSLGWQSAYEQYF.

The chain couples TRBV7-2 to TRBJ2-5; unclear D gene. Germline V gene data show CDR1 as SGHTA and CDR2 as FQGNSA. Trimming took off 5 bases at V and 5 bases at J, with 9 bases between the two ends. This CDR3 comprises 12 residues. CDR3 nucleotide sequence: TGTGCCAGCAGCCTTATCGATGAGACCCAGTACTTC. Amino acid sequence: CASSLIDETQYF.

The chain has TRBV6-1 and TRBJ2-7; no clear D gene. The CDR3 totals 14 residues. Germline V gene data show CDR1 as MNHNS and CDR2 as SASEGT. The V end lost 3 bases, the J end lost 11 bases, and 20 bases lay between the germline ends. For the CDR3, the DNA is TGTGCCAGCAGTGACCGCCCGGACCACCTAGAAGAGTACTTC. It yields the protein CASSDRPDHLEEYF.

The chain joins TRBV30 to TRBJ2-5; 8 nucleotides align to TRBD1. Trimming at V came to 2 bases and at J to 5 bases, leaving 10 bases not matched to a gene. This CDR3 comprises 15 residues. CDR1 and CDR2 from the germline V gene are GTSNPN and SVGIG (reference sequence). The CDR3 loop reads CAWSPSDREGETQYF. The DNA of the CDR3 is TGTGCCTGGAGTCCCTCGGACAGGGAAGGGGAGACCCAGTACTTC.

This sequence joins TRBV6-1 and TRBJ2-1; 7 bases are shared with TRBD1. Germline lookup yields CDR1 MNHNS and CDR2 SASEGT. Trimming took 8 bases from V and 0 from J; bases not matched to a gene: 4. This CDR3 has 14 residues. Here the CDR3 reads CASRDRNSYNEQFF. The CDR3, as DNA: TGTGCCAGCCGGGACAGAAACTCCTACAATGAGCAGTTCTTC.

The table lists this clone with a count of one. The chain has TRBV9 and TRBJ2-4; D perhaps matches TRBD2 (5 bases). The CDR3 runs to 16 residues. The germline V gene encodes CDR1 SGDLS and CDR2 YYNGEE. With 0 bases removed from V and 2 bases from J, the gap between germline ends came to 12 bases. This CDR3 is CASSVAEGLTKNIQYF. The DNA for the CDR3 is TGTGCCAGCAGCGTAGCAGAGGGCCTGACCAAAAACATTCAGTACTTC.

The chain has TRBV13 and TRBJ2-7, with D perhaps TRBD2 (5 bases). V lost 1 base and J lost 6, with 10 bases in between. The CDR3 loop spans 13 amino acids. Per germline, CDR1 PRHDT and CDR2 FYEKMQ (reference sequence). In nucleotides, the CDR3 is TGTGCCAGCAGCTTAGACGGACGGGGCGAGCAGTACTTC. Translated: CASSLDGRGEQYF.

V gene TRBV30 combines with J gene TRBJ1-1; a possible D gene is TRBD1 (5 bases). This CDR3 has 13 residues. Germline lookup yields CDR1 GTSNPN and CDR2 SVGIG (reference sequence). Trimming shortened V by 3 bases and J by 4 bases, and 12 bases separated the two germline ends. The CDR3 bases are TGTGCCTGGAGCCCCCACGGGGGCACTGAAGCTTTCTTT. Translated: CAWSPHGGTEAFF.

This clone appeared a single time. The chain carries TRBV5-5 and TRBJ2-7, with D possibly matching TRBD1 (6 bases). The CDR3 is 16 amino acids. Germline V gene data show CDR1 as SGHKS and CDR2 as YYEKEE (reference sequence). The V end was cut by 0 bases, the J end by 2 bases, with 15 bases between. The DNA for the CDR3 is TGTGCCAGCAGCTTGGGTCGAGGGTCAGGGGCCTACGAGCAGTACTTC. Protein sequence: CASSLGRGSGAYEQYF. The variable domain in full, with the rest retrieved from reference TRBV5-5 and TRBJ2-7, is DAGVTQSPTHLIKTRGQQVTLRCSPISGHKSVSWYQQVLGQGPQFIFQYYEKEERGRGNFPDRFSARQFPNYSSELNVNALLLGDSALYLCASSLGRGSGAYEQYFGPGTRLTVT.

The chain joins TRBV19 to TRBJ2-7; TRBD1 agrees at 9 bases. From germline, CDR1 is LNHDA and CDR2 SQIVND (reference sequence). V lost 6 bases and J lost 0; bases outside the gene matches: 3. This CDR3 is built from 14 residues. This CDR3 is CASSMGQGSYEQYF. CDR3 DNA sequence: TGTGCCAGTAGCATGGGACAGGGCTCCTACGAGCAGTACTTC. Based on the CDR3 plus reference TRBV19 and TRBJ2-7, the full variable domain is DGGITQSPKYLFRKEGQNVTLSCEQNLNHDAMYWYRQDPGQGLRLIYYSQIVNDFQKGDIAEGYSVSREKKESFPLTVTSAQKNPTAFYLCASSMGQGSYEQYFGPGTRLTVT.

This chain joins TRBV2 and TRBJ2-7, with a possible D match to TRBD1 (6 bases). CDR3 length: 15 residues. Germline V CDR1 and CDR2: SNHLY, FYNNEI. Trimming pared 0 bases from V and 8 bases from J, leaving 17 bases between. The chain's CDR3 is CASSEARQGIKKQYF. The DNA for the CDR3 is TGTGCCAGCAGTGAAGCGCGGCAGGGGATTAAGAAGCAGTACTTC.

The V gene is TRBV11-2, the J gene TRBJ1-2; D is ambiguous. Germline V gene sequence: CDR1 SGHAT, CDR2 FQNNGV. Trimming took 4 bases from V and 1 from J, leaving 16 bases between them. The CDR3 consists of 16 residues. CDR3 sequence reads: CASSSPDHLYNYGYTF. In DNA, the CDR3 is TGTGCCAGCAGCTCCCCGGACCATCTTTATAACTATGGCTACACCTTC.

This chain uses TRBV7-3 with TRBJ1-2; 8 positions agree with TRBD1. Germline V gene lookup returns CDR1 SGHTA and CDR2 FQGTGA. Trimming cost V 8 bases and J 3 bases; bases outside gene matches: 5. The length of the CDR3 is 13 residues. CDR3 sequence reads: CASGPTGDYGYTF. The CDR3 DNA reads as TGTGCCAGCGGTCCGACAGGGGACTATGGCTACACCTTC.

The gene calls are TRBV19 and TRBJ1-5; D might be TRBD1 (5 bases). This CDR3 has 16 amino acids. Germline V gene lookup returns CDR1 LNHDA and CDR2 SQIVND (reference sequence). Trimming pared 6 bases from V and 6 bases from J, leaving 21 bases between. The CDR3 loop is CASSKTRDRRGQPQHF. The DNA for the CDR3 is TGTGCCAGTAGCAAAACCCGGGACCGTCGGGGTCAGCCCCAGCATTTT.

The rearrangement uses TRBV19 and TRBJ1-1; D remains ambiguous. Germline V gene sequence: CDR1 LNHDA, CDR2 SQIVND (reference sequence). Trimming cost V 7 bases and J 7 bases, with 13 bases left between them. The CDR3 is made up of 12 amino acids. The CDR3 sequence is CASTVGRVEAFF. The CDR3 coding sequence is TGTGCCAGTACCGTGGGCCGCGTTGAAGCTTTCTTT. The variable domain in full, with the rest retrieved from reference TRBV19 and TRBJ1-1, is DGGITQSPKYLFRKEGQNVTLSCEQNLNHDAMYWYRQDPGQGLRLIYYSQIVNDFQKGDIAEGYSVSREKKESFPLTVTSAQKNPTAFYLCASTVGRVEAFFGQGTRLTVV.